These 24 T cell receptor beta chains came from one sample sequenced in a study of blood T cell repertoires in COVID-19. The protocol was immunoSEQ multiplex PCR, while the TCRdb copy is restricted to in-frame clones and leaves out a portion. The sample has under 300,000 clones, 86% seen once. Material: peripheral blood. Receptor source: a man between 25 and 39 years old who had recovered from COVID-19.

V gene TRBV9 combines with J gene TRBJ2-1, with TRBD2 identical over 14 bases. From germline, CDR1 is SGDLS and CDR2 YYNGEE. The CDR3 has 17 residues. V lost 4 bases and J lost 5; bases outside the gene matches: 8. The CDR3 nucleotides read TGTGCCAGCAGCCCTCGACTAGCGGGGGGGATCGACAATGAGCAGTTCTTC. Amino acid sequence: CASSPRLAGGIDNEQFF. Combining the CDR3 with reference TRBV9 and TRBJ2-1 gives the whole variable domain DSGVTQTPKHLITATGQRVTLRCSPRSGDLSVYWYQQSLDQGLQFLIQYYNGEERAKGNILERFSAQQFPDLHSELNLSSLELGDSALYFCASSPRLAGGIDNEQFFGPGTRLTVL.

The rearrangement uses TRBV11-3 and TRBJ2-2; TRBD2 matches 8 bases. The CDR3 contains 18 residues. The trim removed 3 bases at V and 4 bases at J, leaving 13 bases unmatched. CDR1 is SGHNT and CDR2 is YENEEA in the germline V gene. The DNA of the CDR3 is TGTGCCAGCAGCTTTCAGCTCGGGGGGGCGCCGGGCACCGGGGAGCTGTTTTTT. It specifies CASSFQLGGAPGTGELFF.

This chain uses TRBV18 with TRBJ2-1; D possibly corresponds to TRBD2 (6 bases). With 4 bases removed from V and 7 bases from J, the gap between germline ends came to 8 bases. The CDR3 totals 12 residues. The V gene's germline CDR1 is KGHSH and CDR2 LQKENI. CDR3 residues: CASSRGGNEQFF. The CDR3 DNA follows: TGTGCCAGCTCACGGGGAGGAAATGAGCAGTTCTTC. Full variable domain (missing parts from reference TRBV18 and TRBJ2-1): NAGVMQNPRHLVRRRGQEARLRCSPMKGHSHVYWYRQLPEEGLKFMVYLQKENIIDESGMPKERFSAEFPKEGPSILRIQQVVRGDSAAYFCASSRGGNEQFFGPGTRLTVL.

The chain recombines TRBV24-1 with TRBJ1-2, with no clear D. The germline V and J ends were trimmed by 4 bases and 8 bases, with 16 bases remaining between them. This CDR3 contains 14 residues. Looked up from germline, CDR1 is KGHDR and CDR2 is SFDVKD. CDR3 nucleotide sequence: TGTGCCACCAGTGAAGCAGGAGGAGTGCGGGGCTACACCTTC. Translated, it gives CATSEAGGVRGYTF.

V and J are TRBV12-3 or TRBV12-4 and TRBJ1-1; D call uncertain. This CDR3 region has 13 residues. The V end lost 6 bases, the J end lost 2 bases, and 10 bases lay between the germline ends. CDR3 coding DNA: TGTGCCAGCAGCCTAAACTTTAACACTGAAGCTTTCTTT. It specifies CASSLNFNTEAFF.

J is TRBJ2-6 and V is TRBV21-1; the DNA was not compared with TRBD1, the D call given in the table. TRBV21-1 is classified as a pseudogene. There are 19 residues in the CDR3. The CDR3 region has the DNA TGTGCCAGCAGCAAAGCGCTCGGGACAGGGAGCTCTGGGGCCAACGTCCTGACTTTC. Its translation: CASSKALGTGSSGANVLTF.

This sequence joins TRBV5-4 and TRBJ1-1; 9 positions match TRBD1. The CDR3 consists of 17 residues. Germline-derived CDR1 and CDR2 are SGHNT and YYREEE (reference sequence). V shed 4 bases, J shed 5 bases, and the junction held 15 bases outside the gene matches. This chain's CDR3 is CASSPSGTGRGRTEAFF. Here the CDR3 DNA reads TGTGCCAGCAGCCCTTCCGGGACAGGGAGAGGGAGAACTGAAGCTTTCTTT.

This clone was observed a handful of times. J is TRBJ1-1 and V is TRBV6-5; 9 bases are shared with TRBD1. The CDR3 is made up of 13 amino acids. The V and J ends lost 0 bases and 10 bases, in that order; junction bases with no gene match: 3. Germline CDR1 is MNHEY and CDR2 is SVGAGI. DNA of the CDR3: TGTGCCAGCAGTTACTCCGGGACAGGGACAGCTTTCTTT. It translates to CASSYSGTGTAFF.

CDR3 DNA: TGTGCCAGCAGTTCTCCGGGACTAGCGGGGGCTATCACAGATACGCAGTATTTT. This codes for CASSSPGLAGAITDTQYF. This sequence joins TRBV6-2 or TRBV6-3 and TRBJ2-3; 14 bases are shared with TRBD2. Germline lookup yields CDR1 MNHEY and CDR2 SVGEGT. The junction had 8 bases not matched to a gene; V was cut back by 4 bases and J by 2 bases. The CDR3 length is 18 residues.

This clone came up once. The V gene is TRBV4-3, the J gene TRBJ1-3; D is perhaps TRBD1 (5 bases). The CDR3 extends over 14 amino acids. Trimming took off 4 bases at V and 0 bases at J, with 7 bases between the two ends. CDR1 and CDR2 (germline): LGHNA, YSLEER. The CDR3 nucleotides read TGCGCCAGCAGCCGAGACAGCTCTGGAAACACCATATATTTT. Protein product: CASSRDSSGNTIYF.

This clone was detected a few times. The V call is TRBV6-1, the J call TRBJ2-5; 9 bases fit TRBD2. The germline CDR1 and CDR2 sequences are MNHNS and SASEGT. V was pared by 2 bases and J by 5 bases, with 9 bases of the junction left unmatched. This CDR3 is 16 amino acids long. In DNA, the CDR3 is TGTGCCAGCAGTGAAATCTCGAACAGCGGGGGGGAGACCCAGTACTTC. Its translation is CASSEISNSGGETQYF.

The chain carries TRBV19 and TRBJ2-7, with 7 bases identical to TRBD1. Losses at the gene ends were 5 bases for V and 1 base for J; bases not matched to a gene: 5. CDR3 length: 14 residues. Germline V CDR1 and CDR2: LNHDA, SQIVND (reference sequence). CDR3 nucleotide sequence: TGTGCCAGTAGTCAGACAGGGCCGTCCTACGAGCAGTACTTC. It specifies CASSQTGPSYEQYF.

This clone was picked up one time. The chain couples TRBV4-2 to TRBJ1-5; TRBD1 is a possible D gene (6 bases). Looked up from germline, CDR1 is LGHNA and CDR2 is YNFKEQ. The ends were cut back, 5 bases at V and 4 bases at J, with 21 bases in the middle. This CDR3 has 17 residues. This CDR3 is CASSVTRAGENNQPQHF. The DNA for the CDR3 is TGTGCCAGCAGCGTAACCCGGGCAGGGGAAAATAATCAGCCCCAGCATTTT.

The chain employs TRBV5-4 and TRBJ1-6, with 7 bases fitting TRBD1. After removal of 4 bases from V and 5 bases from J, the junction contained 9 bases not matched to a gene. Germline values: CDR1 SGHNT, CDR2 YYREEE (reference sequence). The CDR3 sequence is 16 residues long. The CDR3: CASSQLRGQNNSPLHF. CDR3 coding DNA: TGTGCCAGCAGCCAACTACGGGGACAGAATAATTCACCCCTCCACTTT.

The chain has TRBV10-1 and TRBJ2-3; a weak D match, TRBD2 (6 bases). Trimming removed 5 bases at V and 10 bases at J, with 16 bases between. Germline V gene data show CDR1 as WNHNN and CDR2 as SYGVQD (reference sequence). This CDR3 has 13 residues. In nucleotides, the CDR3 is TGCGCCAGCAGTCTATCCGGTGGCGGGGCGCAGTATTTT. Protein product: CASSLSGGGAQYF.

The chain recombines TRBV6-5 with TRBJ2-7; TRBD1 aligns across 10 bases. This CDR3 comprises 15 residues. V gave up 5 bases and J gave up 4 bases; unmatched junction bases: 8. Germline V lookup: CDR1 MNHEY, CDR2 SVGAGI. The DNA of the CDR3 is TGTGCCAGCAGTCTTGGGACAGGGGCGCCGTACGAGCAGTACTTC. Protein sequence: CASSLGTGAPYEQYF.

This clone was detected a few times. This chain joins TRBV7-9 and TRBJ1-2; D not resolved. This CDR3 comprises 14 residues. In germline, CDR1 is SEHNR, CDR2 FQNEAQ (reference sequence). The V end lost 2 bases, the J end lost 4 bases, and 11 bases lay between the germline ends. The chain's CDR3 is CASSLYPRTYGYTF. The CDR3 DNA is TGTGCCAGCAGCTTATACCCGCGTACCTATGGCTACACCTTC.

As DNA, the CDR3 is TGCGCCAGCAAGGATCCAGGGTACACCGGGGAGCTGTTTTTT. Residues: CASKDPGYTGELFF. V and J are TRBV10-2 and TRBJ2-2; perhaps TRBD1 as D (5 bases). Germline assignment: CDR1 WSHSY and CDR2 SAAADI. This CDR3 comprises 14 residues. Between the trimmed V and J ends, which lost 7 bases and 3 bases, there was a span of 12 bases.

J is TRBJ1-2 and V is TRBV18; no reliable D call. Germline V gene data show CDR1 as KGHSH and CDR2 as LQKENI. The CDR3 length is 14 residues. The V end lost 0 bases, the J end lost 6 bases, and 11 bases lay between the germline ends. The CDR3 nucleotides are TGTGCCAGCTCACCACCGATTTGGACTCATGGCTACACCTTC. The encoded protein is CASSPPIWTHGYTF.

This chain links TRBV30 with TRBJ2-2, with D possibly TRBD2 on 5 matching bases. Germline V gene data show CDR1 as GTSNPN and CDR2 as SVGIG (reference sequence). V dropped 4 bases and J dropped 3 bases, with 9 bases sitting between them. There are 13 residues in the CDR3. The chain's CDR3 is CAWTAVDTGELFF. CDR3 nucleotides: TGTGCCTGGACAGCGGTAGACACCGGGGAGCTGTTTTTT. Combining the CDR3 with reference TRBV30 and TRBJ2-2 gives the whole variable domain SQTIHQWPATLVQPVGSPLSLECTVEGTSNPNLYWYRQAAGRGLQLLFYSVGIGQISSEVPQNLSASRPQDRQFILSSKKLLLSDSGFYLCAWTAVDTGELFFGEGSRLTVL.

V gene TRBV7-7 combines with J gene TRBJ1-2; D uncertain. This CDR3 has 15 residues. The germline V gene has CDR1 SSHAT and CDR2 FNYEAQ (reference sequence). V dropped 3 bases and J dropped 0 bases, with 11 bases sitting between them. The CDR3 protein is CASSFRQVSNYGYTF. The CDR3 DNA is TGTGCCAGCAGCTTCCGGCAGGTCTCTAACTATGGCTACACCTTC.

V gene TRBV2 combines with J gene TRBJ1-1, with a possible D match to TRBD1 (6 bases). Germline V gives CDR1 SNHLY, CDR2 FYNNEI. The CDR3 sequence is 15 residues long. Deletions cut 5 bases from V and 3 bases from J, with 16 bases between. CDR3 region: CASSYAYAGDTEAFF. The DNA for the CDR3 is TGTGCCAGCAGTTACGCTTATGCAGGGGACACTGAAGCTTTCTTT.

A few counts support this clone. The CDR3 is CASSSAGTEYNSPLHF. DNA of the CDR3: TGTGCCAGCAGTTCGGCCGGGACAGAGTATAATTCACCCCTCCACTTT. V gene TRBV27 combines with J gene TRBJ1-6; 7 nucleotides match TRBD1. V lost 4 bases to trimming and J lost 4 bases; unmatched junction nucleotides: 7. Germline CDR1 MNHEY, CDR2 SMNVEV (reference sequence). This CDR3 has 16 residues.

The chain couples TRBV25-1 to TRBJ2-2, with 8 bases identical to TRBD1. J gave up 6 bases and V 1 base, and 4 bases lay outside the gene matches. CDR3 length: 15 residues. Per germline, CDR1 MGHDK and CDR2 SYGVNS. CDR3 nucleotide sequence: TGTGCCAGCAGTGAATTCAGGGGGCCGGCCGGGGAGCTGTTTTTT. Its protein product is CASSEFRGPAGELFF.